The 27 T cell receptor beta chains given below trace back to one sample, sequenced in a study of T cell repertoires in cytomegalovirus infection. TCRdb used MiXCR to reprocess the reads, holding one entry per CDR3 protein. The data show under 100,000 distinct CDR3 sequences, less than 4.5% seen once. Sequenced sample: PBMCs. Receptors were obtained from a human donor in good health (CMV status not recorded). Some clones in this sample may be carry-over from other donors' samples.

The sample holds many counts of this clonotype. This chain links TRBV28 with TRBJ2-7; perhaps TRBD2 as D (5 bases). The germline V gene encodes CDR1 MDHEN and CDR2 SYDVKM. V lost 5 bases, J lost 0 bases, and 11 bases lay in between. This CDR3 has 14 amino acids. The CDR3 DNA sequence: TGTGCCAGCAGTCCCGGGGTAATCTCCTACGAGCAGTACTTC. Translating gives CASSPGVISYEQYF.

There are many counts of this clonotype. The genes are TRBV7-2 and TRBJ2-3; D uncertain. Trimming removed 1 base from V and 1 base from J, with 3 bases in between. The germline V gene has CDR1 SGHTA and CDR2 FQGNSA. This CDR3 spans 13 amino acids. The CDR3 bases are TGTGCCAGCAGCTTAGATGGCACAGATACGCAGTATTTT. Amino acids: CASSLDGTDTQYF.

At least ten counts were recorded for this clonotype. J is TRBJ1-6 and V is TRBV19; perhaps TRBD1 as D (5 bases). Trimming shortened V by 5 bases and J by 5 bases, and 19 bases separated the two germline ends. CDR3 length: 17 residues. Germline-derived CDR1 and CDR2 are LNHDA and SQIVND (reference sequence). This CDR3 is CASSSHLRQTDNSPLHF. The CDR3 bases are TGTGCCAGTAGTTCCCATCTGAGACAGACCGATAATTCACCCCTCCACTTT.

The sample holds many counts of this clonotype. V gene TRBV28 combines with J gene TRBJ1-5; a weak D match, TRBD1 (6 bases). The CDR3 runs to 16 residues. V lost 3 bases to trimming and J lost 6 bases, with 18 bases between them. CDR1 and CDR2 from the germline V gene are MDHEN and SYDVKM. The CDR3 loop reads CASSFTGRGGGQPQHF. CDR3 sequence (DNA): TGTGCCAGCAGTTTCACAGGTCGAGGGGGAGGTCAGCCCCAGCATTTT.

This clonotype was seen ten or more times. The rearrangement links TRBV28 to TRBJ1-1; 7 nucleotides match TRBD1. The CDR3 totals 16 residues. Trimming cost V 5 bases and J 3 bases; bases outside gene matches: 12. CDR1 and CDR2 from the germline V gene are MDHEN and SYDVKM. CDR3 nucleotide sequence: TGTGCCAGCAGTCGAGGGGGCGCAAGAGTGGACACTGAAGCTTTCTTT. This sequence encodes CASSRGGARVDTEAFF.

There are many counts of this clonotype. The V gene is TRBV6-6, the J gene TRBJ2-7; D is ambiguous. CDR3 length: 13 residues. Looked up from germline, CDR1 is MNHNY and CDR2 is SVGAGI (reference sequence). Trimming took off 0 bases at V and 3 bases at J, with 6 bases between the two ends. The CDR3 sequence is CASSYSMGYEQYF. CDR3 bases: TGTGCCAGCAGTTACTCGATGGGCTACGAGCAGTACTTC.

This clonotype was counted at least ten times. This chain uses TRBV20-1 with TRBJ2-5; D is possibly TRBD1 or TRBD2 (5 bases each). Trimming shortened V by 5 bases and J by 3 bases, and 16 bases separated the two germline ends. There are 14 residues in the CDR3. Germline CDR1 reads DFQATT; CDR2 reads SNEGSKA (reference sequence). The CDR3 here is CSAPRDGWEETQYF. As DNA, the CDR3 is TGCAGTGCTCCAAGGGACGGCTGGGAAGAGACCCAGTACTTC.

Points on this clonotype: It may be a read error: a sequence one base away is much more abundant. CDR3 sequence reads: CSFAGTAQYF. CDR3 nucleotide sequence: TGCAGCTTTGCTGGGACAGCCCAGTATTTT. The V gene is TRBV29-1, the J gene TRBJ2-3, with 7 bases matching TRBD1. V shed 8 bases, J shed 12 bases, and the junction held 8 bases outside the gene matches. This CDR3 comprises 10 residues. In germline, CDR1 is SQVTM, CDR2 ANQGSEA.

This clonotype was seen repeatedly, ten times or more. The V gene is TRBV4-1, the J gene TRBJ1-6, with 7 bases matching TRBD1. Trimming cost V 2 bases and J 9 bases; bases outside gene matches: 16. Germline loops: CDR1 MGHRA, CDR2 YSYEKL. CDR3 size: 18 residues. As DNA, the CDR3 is TGCGCCAGCAGCCAAAAACAGGGGTCTACCCCGATTCGTTCACCCCTCCACTTT. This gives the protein CASSQKQGSTPIRSPLHF.

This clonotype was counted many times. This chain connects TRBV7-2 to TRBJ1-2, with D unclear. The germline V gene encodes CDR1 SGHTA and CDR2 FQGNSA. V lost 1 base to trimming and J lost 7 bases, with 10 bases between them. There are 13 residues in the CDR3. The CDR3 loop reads CASSLERGVGYTF. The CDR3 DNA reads TGTGCCAGCAGCTTAGAACGGGGAGTTGGCTACACCTTC.

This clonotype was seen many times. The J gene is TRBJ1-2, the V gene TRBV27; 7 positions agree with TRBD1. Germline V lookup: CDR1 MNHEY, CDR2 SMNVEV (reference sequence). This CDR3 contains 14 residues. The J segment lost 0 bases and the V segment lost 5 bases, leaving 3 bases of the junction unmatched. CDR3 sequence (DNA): TGTGCCAGCAGTCCCCAGGGGGCTAACTATGGCTACACCTTC. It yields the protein CASSPQGANYGYTF.

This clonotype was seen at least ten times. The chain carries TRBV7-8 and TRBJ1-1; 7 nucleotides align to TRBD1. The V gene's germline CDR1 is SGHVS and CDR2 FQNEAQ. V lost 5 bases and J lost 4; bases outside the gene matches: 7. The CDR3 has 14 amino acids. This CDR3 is CASSVYRGGTEAFF. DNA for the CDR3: TGTGCCAGCAGCGTATACAGGGGAGGCACTGAAGCTTTCTTT.

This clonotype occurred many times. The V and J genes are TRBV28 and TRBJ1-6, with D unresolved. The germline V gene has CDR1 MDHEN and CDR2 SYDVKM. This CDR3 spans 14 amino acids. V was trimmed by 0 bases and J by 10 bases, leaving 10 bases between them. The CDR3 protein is CASSLWTVNSPLHF. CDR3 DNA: TGTGCCAGCAGTTTATGGACCGTCAACTCACCCCTCCACTTT. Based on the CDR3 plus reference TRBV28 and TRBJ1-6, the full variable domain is DVKVTQSSRYLVKRTGEKVFLECVQDMDHENMFWYRQDPGLGLRLIYFSYDVKMKEKGDIPEGYSVSREKKERFSLILESASTNQTSMYLCASSLWTVNSPLHFGNGTRLTVT.

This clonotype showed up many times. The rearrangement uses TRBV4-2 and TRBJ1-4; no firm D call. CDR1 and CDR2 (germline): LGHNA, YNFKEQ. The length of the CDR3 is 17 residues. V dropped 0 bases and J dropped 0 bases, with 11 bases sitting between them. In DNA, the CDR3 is TGTGCCAGCAGCCAAGATTGGATGAGGACAACTAATGAAAAACTGTTTTTT. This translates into CASSQDWMRTTNEKLFF.

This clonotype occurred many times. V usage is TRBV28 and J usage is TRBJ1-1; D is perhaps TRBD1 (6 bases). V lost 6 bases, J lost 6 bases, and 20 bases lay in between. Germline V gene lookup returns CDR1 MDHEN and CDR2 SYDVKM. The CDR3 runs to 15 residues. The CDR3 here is CASSPRQAYSAEAFF. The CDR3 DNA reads TGTGCCAGCAGCCCTAGACAGGCCTATAGCGCTGAAGCTTTCTTT.

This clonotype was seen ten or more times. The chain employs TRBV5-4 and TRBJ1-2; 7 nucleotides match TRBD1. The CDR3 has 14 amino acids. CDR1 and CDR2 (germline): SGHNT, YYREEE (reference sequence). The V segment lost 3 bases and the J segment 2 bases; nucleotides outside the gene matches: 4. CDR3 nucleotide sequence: TGTGCCAGCAGCTCTCCGGGACAGAACTATGGCTACACCTTC. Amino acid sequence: CASSSPGQNYGYTF. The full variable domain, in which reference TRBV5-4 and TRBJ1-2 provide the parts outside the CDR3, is ETGVTQSPTHLIKTRGQQVTLRCSSQSGHNTVSWYQQALGQGPQFIFQYYREEENGRGNFPPRFSGLQFPNYSSELNVNALELDDSALYLCASSSPGQNYGYTFGSGTRLTVV.

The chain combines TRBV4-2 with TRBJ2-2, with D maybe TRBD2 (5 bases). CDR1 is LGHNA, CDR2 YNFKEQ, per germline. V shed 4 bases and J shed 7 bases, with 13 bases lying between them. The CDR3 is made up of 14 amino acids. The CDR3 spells CASSPVERVGELFF. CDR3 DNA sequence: TGTGCCAGCAGCCCCGTGGAGAGGGTCGGGGAGCTGTTTTTT.

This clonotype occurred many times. CDR3 nucleotides: TGTGCCAGCAGCCCCCTGACCGAGCAGTACTTC. Protein product: CASSPLTEQYF. V usage is TRBV7-9 and J usage is TRBJ2-7; D not certain. The ends were cut back, 5 bases at V and 6 bases at J, with 8 bases in the middle. CDR3 length: 11 residues. From germline, CDR1 is SEHNR and CDR2 FQNEAQ (reference sequence).

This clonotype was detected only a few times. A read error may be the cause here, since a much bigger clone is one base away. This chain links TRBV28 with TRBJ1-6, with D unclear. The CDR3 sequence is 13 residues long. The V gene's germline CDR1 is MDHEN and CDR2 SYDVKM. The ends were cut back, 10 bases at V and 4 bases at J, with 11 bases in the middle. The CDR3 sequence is CANMTSYNSPLHF. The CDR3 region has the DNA TGTGCCAACATGACATCTTATAATTCACCCCTCCACTTT. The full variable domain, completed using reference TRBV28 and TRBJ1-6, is DVKVTQSSRYLVKRTGEKVFLECVQDMDHENMFWYRQDPGLGLRLIYFSYDVKMKEKGDIPEGYSVSREKKERFSLILESASTNQTSMYLCANMTSYNSPLHFGNGTRLTVT.

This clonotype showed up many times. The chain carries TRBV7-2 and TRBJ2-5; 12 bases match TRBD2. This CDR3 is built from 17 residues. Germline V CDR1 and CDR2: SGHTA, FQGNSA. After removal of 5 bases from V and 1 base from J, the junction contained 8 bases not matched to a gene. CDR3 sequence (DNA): TGTGCCAGCAGCCCTTGGACTAGCGGGACGCTCCAAGAGACCCAGTACTTC. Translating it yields CASSPWTSGTLQETQYF. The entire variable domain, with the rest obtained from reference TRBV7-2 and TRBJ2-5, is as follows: GAGVSQSPSNKVTEKGKDVELRCDPISGHTALYWYRQSLGQGLEFLIYFQGNSAPDKSGLPSDRFSAERTGGSVSTLTIQRTQQEDSAVYLCASSPWTSGTLQETQYFGPGTRLLVL.

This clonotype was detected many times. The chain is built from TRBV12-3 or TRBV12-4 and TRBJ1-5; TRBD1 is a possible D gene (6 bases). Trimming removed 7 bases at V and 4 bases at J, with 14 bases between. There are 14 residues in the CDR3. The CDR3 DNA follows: TGTGCCAGCACGCAGGGGAGCCTTAATCAGCCCCAGCATTTT. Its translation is CASTQGSLNQPQHF.

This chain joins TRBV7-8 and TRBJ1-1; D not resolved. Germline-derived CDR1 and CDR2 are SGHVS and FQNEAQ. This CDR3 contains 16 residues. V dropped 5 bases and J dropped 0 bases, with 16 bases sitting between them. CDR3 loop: CASSRLPTALNTEAFF. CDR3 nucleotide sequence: TGTGCCAGCAGCCGACTCCCGACGGCACTGAACACTGAAGCTTTCTTT.

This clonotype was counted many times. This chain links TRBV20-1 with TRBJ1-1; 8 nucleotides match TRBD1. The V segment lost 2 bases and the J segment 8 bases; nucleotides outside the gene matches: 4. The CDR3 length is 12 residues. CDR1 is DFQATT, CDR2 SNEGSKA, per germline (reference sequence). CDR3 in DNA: TGCAGTGCTAGACAGGGGGCGGAAGAAGCTTTCTTT. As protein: CSARQGAEEAFF.

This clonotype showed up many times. CDR3 residues: CATSRARQVSEKLFF. The CDR3 nucleotides are TGTGCCACCAGCAGAGCACGACAGGTCAGCGAAAAACTGTTTTTT. V usage is TRBV15 and J usage is TRBJ1-4; tentative D call: TRBD1 (6 bases). The CDR3 has 15 residues. From germline, CDR1 is LNHNV and CDR2 YYDKDF (reference sequence). V was cut by 1 base and J by 8 bases, with 14 bases left in between.

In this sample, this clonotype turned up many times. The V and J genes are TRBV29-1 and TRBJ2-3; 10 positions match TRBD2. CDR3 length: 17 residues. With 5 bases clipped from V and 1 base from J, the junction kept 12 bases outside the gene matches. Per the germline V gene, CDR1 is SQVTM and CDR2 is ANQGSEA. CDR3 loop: CSVQGSSGGLGTDTQYF. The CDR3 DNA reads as TGCAGCGTTCAAGGGTCTAGCGGGGGTCTCGGCACAGATACGCAGTATTTT.

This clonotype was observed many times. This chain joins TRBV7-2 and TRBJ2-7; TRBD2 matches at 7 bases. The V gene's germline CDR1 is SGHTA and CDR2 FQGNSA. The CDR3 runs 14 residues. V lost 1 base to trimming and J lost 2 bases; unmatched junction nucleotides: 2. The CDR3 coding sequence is TGTGCCAGCAGCTTAGACGGGAGGACCTACGAGCAGTACTTC. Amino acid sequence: CASSLDGRTYEQYF. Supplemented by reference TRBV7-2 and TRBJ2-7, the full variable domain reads GAGVSQSPSNKVTEKGKDVELRCDPISGHTALYWYRQSLGQGLEFLIYFQGNSAPDKSGLPSDRFSAERTGGSVSTLTIQRTQQEDSAVYLCASSLDGRTYEQYFGPGTRLTVT.

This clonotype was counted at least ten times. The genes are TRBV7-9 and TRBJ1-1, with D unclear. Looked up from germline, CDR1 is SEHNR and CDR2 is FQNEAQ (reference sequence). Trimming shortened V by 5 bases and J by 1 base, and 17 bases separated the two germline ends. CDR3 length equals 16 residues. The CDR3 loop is CASSLSGWQENTEAFF. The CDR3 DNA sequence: TGTGCCAGCAGCCTCTCGGGCTGGCAGGAGAACACTGAAGCTTTCTTT.